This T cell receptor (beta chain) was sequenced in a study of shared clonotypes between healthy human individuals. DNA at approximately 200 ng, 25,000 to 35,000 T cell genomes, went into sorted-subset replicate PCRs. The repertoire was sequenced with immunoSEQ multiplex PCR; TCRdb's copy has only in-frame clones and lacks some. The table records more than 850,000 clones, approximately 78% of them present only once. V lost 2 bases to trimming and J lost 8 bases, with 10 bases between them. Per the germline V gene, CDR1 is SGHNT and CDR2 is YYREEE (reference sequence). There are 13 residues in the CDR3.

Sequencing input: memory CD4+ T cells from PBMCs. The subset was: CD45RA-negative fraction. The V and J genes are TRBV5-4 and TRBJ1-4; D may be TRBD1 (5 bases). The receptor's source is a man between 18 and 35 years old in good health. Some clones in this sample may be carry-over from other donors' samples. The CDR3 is CASSFPGKEKLFF. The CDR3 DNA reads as TGTGCCAGCAGCTTCCCAGGGAAAGAAAAACTGTTTTTT.